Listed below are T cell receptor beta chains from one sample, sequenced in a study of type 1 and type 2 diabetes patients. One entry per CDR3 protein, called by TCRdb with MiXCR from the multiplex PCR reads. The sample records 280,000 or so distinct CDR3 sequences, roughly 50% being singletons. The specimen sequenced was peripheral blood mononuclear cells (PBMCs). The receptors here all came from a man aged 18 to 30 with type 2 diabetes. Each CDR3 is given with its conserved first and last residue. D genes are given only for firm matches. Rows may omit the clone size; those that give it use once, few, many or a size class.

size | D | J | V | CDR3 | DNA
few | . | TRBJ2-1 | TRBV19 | CASSMDNGGYNEQFF | TGTGCCAGTAGTATGGATAACGGGGGATACAATGAGCAGTTCTTC
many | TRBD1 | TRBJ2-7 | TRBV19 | CASSIGQGDYEQYF | TGTGCCAGTAGTATAGGACAGGGGGACTACGAGCAGTACTTC
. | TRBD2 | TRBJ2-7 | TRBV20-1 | CSAQAGGPYEQYF | TGCAGTGCTCAAGCGGGAGGGCCTTACGAGCAGTACTTC
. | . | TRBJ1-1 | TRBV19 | CASQVTGTRNTEAFF | TGTGCCAGCCAAGTTACAGGGACTAGGAACACTGAAGCTTTCTTT
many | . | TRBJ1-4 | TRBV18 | CASSPIDSTDHATNEKLFF | TGTGCCAGCTCCCCCATCGACAGCACTGACCACGCAACTAATGAAAAACTGTTTTTT
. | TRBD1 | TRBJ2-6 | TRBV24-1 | CATSDGGQGVGGANVLTF | TGTGCCACCAGTGACGGAGGACAGGGTGTAGGGGGGGCCAACGTCCTGACTTTC
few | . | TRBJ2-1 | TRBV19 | CASSIGQSSYNEQFF | TGTGCCAGTAGTATAGGGCAGAGCTCCTACAATGAGCAGTTCTTC
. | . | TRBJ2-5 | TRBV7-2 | CASSLRTEETQYF | TGTGCCAGCAGCTTGCGGACAGAAGAGACCCAGTACTTC
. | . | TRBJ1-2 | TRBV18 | CASSPPSLYSEGGGYTF | TGTGCCAGCTCACCACCGTCATTATACTCTGAAGGCGGTGGCTACACCTTC
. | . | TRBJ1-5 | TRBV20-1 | CSAREGGQPQHF | TGCAGTGCTAGAGAGGGGGGCCAGCCCCAGCATTTT
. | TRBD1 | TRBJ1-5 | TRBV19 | CASSGTAYSNQPQHF | TGTGCCAGTAGTGGGACAGCTTATAGCAATCAGCCCCAGCATTTT
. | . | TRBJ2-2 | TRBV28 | CASRSILDRNTGELFF | TGTGCCAGCAGATCCATACTGGACAGGAACACCGGGGAGCTGTTTTTT
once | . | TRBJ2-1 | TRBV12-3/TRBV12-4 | CASSLVRVPYNEQFF | TGTGCCAGCAGTTTAGTGAGGGTCCCCTACAATGAGCAGTTCTTC
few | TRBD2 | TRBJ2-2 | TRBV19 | CASTPGLANGELFF | TGTGCCAGTACCCCGGGACTAGCTAACGGGGAGCTGTTTTTT
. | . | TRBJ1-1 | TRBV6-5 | CASSEAKMNTEAFF | TGTGCCAGCAGTGAAGCAAAAATGAACACTGAAGCTTTCTTT
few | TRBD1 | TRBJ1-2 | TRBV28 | CASSLGQVYGYTF | TGTGCCAGCAGTTTAGGACAGGTCTATGGCTACACCTTC
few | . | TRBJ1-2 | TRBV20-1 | CSARVGPRYGYTF | TGCAGTGCTAGAGTCGGTCCCCGCTATGGCTACACCTTC
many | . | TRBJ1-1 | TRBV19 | CASSMGRNTEAFF | TGTGCCAGTAGTATGGGGCGGAACACTGAAGCTTTCTTT
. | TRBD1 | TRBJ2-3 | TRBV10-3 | CAISRTGGMRDTQYF | TGTGCCATCAGTCGGACAGGGGGCATGAGGGATACGCAGTATTTT
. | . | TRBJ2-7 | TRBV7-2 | CASSRYWASSYEQYF | TGTGCCAGCAGTCGCTATTGGGCCTCCTCCTACGAGCAGTACTTC
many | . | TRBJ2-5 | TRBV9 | CASSVGDIETQYF | TGTGCCAGCAGCGTAGGGGATATCGAGACCCAGTACTTC
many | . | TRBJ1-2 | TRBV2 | CASSEVGQVGYTF | TGTGCCAGCAGTGAAGTTGGGCAGGTGGGCTACACCTTC
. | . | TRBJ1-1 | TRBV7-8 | CASSQPIDRRTEAFF | TGCGCCAGCAGCCAACCTATTGACCGTAGGACTGAAGCTTTCTTT
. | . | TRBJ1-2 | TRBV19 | CASSEDSANYGYTF | TGTGCCAGTAGTGAGGACAGTGCTAACTATGGCTACACCTTC
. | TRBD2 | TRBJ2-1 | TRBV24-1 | CATAGGSLGEQFF | TGTGCCACAGCCGGCGGGAGTCTAGGTGAGCAGTTCTTC
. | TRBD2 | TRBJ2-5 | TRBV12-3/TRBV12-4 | CASSFDVGGQETQYF | TGTGCCAGCAGTTTCGATGTGGGGGGGCAAGAGACCCAGTACTTC
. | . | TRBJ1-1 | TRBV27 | CASSSPYMNTEAFF | TGTGCCAGCAGTTCCCCATATATGAACACTGAAGCTTTCTTT
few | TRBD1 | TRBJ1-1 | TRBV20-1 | CSASRTGWVGNTEAFF | TGCAGTGCAAGCAGGACAGGGTGGGTTGGGAACACTGAAGCTTTCTTT
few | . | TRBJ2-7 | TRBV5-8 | CASSLPGHGPTYEQYF | TGTGCCAGCAGCTTGCCGGGTCATGGGCCGACCTACGAGCAGTACTTC
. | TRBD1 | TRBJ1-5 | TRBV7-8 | CASSQSGQVGQPQHF | TGTGCCAGCAGCCAGTCAGGACAGGTTGGCCAGCCCCAGCATTTT
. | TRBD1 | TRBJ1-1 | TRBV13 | CASSSAMDRVGTEAFF | TGTGCCAGCAGCTCGGCTATGGACAGGGTGGGGACTGAAGCTTTCTTT
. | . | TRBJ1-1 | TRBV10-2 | CASIIIEAFF | TGCGCCAGCATCATAATTGAAGCTTTCTTT
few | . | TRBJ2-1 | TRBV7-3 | CASSLTQISSYNEQFF | TGTGCCAGCAGCTTAACCCAGATTAGCTCCTACAATGAGCAGTTCTTC
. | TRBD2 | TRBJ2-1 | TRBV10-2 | CATRLAGVVSEQFF | TGCGCCACAAGACTAGCGGGAGTGGTAAGTGAGCAGTTCTTC
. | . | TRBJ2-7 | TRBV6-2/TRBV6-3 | CASSYSYREQYF | TGTGCCAGCAGTTACTCTTACAGGGAGCAGTACTTC
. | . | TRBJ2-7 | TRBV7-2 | CASSVRRGSPTYEQYF | TGTGCCAGCAGCGTGCGGAGGGGCTCTCCCACCTACGAGCAGTACTTC
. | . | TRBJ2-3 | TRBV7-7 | CASSLTGILTDTQYF | TGTGCCAGCAGCTTAACCGGGATCCTGACAGATACGCAGTATTTT
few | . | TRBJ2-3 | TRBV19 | CASSGRGLGTDTQYF | TGTGCCAGTAGTGGTCGGGGGCTGGGCACAGATACGCAGTATTTT
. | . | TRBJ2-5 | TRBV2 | CASSELSDPSQETQYF | TGTGCCAGCAGTGAGTTATCGGACCCTAGCCAAGAGACCCAGTACTTC
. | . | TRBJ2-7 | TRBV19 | CASSKLDNYEQYF | TGTGCCAGTAGTAAATTGGACAACTACGAGCAGTACTTC
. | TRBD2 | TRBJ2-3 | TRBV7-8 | CASSLLRGEEHTDTQYF | TGTGCCAGCAGTCTCCTGCGGGGGGAGGAGCACACAGATACGCAGTATTTT
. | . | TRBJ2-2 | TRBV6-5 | CASSFLGTGELFF | TGTGCCAGCAGTTTCCTAGGGACCGGGGAGCTGTTTTTT
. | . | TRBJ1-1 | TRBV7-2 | CASSLAQMNTEAFF | TGTGCCAGCAGCTTAGCCCAGATGAACACTGAAGCTTTCTTT
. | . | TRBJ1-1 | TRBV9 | CASGRGGEAEAFF | TGTGCCAGCGGTCGGGGGGGCGAAGCTGAAGCTTTCTTT
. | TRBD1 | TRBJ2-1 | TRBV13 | CASSSETGVNKQFF | TGTGCCAGCAGCTCCGAGACAGGGGTCAATAAGCAGTTCTTC
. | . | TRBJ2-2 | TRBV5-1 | CASSLWWPRTPNTGELFF | TGCGCCAGCAGCTTGTGGTGGCCGAGGACTCCGAACACCGGGGAGCTGTTTTTT
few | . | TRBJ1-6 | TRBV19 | CASSLKVRGEYSPLHF | TGTGCCAGTAGTTTAAAGGTCCGGGGCGAGTATTCACCCCTCCACTTT
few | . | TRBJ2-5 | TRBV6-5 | CASSRVQGGRETQYF | TGTGCCAGCAGCCGGGTTCAGGGTGGGAGAGAGACCCAGTACTTC
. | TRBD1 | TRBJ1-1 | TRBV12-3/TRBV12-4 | CASSSNRDSPLVRTEAFF | TGTGCCAGCAGCTCCAATAGGGACAGCCCCCTTGTGCGCACTGAAGCTTTCTTT
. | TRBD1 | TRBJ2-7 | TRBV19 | CASSIGTGAYEQYF | TGTGCCAGTAGTATAGGGACAGGAGCCTACGAGCAGTACTTC
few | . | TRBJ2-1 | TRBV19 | CASSSGLPSDEQFF | TGTGCCAGTAGTTCGGGACTTCCTTCGGATGAGCAGTTCTTC
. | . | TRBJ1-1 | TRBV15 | CATSREGFSTEAFF | TGTGCCACCAGCAGAGAGGGGTTTAGCACTGAAGCTTTCTTT
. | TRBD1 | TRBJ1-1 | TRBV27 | CASSGTGWTEAFF | TGTGCCAGCAGTGGGACAGGTTGGACTGAAGCTTTCTTT
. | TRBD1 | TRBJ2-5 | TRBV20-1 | CSAQPTGRQETQYF | TGCAGTGCTCAACCGACAGGGAGACAAGAGACCCAGTACTTC
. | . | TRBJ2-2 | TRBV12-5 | CASGLVVGGGELFF | TGTGCTAGTGGTTTGGTAGTAGGGGGCGGGGAGCTGTTTTTT